Following are 19 T cell receptor beta chains from one sample sequenced in a study of metastatic and nonmetastatic thyroid tumors. No treatment of any kind had been given to any patient before thyroid surgery. TCRdb reassembled clones from the PCR reads with MiXCR. Among about 30,000 clones listed, around 25% were seen once. Sequencing was done on a sample of blood. These receptors were collected from a female donor with papillary thyroid cancer or a benign thyroid nodule (not recorded which). Some clones in this sample may be carry-over from other donors' samples.

With regard to this clone: This CDR3 fails to terminate in the conserved phenylalanine or tryptophan, so it likely reflects a read error. The limits of the CDR3 on the DNA are not certain, so only TCRdb's listed CDR3 is given. V usage is TRBV15 and J usage is TRBJ2-5; TRBD1, the D gene given by the table, was not confirmed from the DNA. The CDR3 adds up to 16 amino acids, both ends counted. Germline V gene sequence: CDR1 LNHNV, CDR2 YYDKDF (reference sequence). CDR3 sequence reads: CATSSIIPRARETQDI.

This clone was observed at least ten times. The rearrangement uses TRBV2 and TRBJ1-1, with a tentative D call TRBD1 (5 bases). The CDR3 extends over 16 amino acids. The V gene's germline CDR1 is SNHLY and CDR2 FYNNEI. Trimming removed 2 bases at V and 0 bases at J, with 13 bases between. CDR3 amino acids: CASSEQGPRLNTEAFF. The CDR3 DNA reads as TGTGCCAGCAGTGAACAGGGCCCACGTTTGAACACTGAAGCTTTCTTT.

This clone was detected many times. The V call is TRBV27, the J call TRBJ2-3; TRBD2 aligns across 9 bases. The germline V gene encodes CDR1 MNHEY and CDR2 SMNVEV (reference sequence). V dropped 8 bases and J dropped 7; count of bases not matched to a gene: 13. CDR3 size: 15 residues. The CDR3: CASGPSGVGGNTQYF. DNA of the CDR3: TGTGCCAGCGGACCTAGCGGGGTCGGAGGGAATACGCAGTATTTT.

With regard to this clone: The CDR3 carries no conserved terminal phenylalanine or tryptophan, so it likely arises from a read error. This chain connects TRBV15 to TRBJ2-7; D is perhaps TRBD2 (6 bases). Germline loops: CDR1 LNHNV, CDR2 YYDKDF (reference sequence). This CDR3 region has 14 residues. V lost 1 base and J lost 3, with 10 bases in between. CDR3 loop: CATSRGGLIYEQYS. The CDR3 region has the DNA TGTGCCACCAGCAGAGGGGGACTTATCTACGAGCAGTACTCC.

This clone showed up many times. Other DNA sequences within the sample encode an identical CDR3. The chain combines TRBV19 with TRBJ2-3, with 7 bases that match TRBD2. There are 15 residues in the CDR3. Looked up from germline, CDR1 is LNHDA and CDR2 is SQIVND (reference sequence). Trimming cost V 3 bases and J 3 bases; bases outside gene matches: 6. The CDR3 DNA sequence: TGTGCCAGTAGTATCCGAAGGGGAGGGACAGATACGCAGTATTTT. Protein: CASSIRRGGTDTQYF.

The CDR3 region has the DNA TGCGCCAGCAGCTTGGGAGTACAGTACTCTGAAGCTTTCTTT. Translated, it gives CASSLGVQYSEAFF. The rearrangement uses TRBV5-1 and TRBJ1-1; D gene unclear. This CDR3 spans 14 amino acids. Germline V gives CDR1 SGHRS, CDR2 YFSETQ. Trimming pared 0 bases from V and 6 bases from J, leaving 12 bases between.

This rearrangement joins TRBV6-1 to TRBJ1-6; no definite D call. V was trimmed by 7 bases and J by 0 bases, leaving 10 bases between them. The germline V gene encodes CDR1 MNHNS and CDR2 SASEGT. The CDR3 spans 15 residues. CDR3 bases: TGTGCCAGCACCCAATGGGACTCCTATAATTCACCCCTCCACTTT. It translates to CASTQWDSYNSPLHF.

This chain uses TRBV9 with TRBJ2-2; possibly TRBD1 or TRBD2 for D (5 bases each). Trimming shortened V by 3 bases and J by 6 bases, and 12 bases separated the two germline ends. Looked up from germline, CDR1 is SGDLS and CDR2 is YYNGEE. The CDR3 runs to 14 residues. The CDR3 reads CASSGGVSPGELFF. Written as DNA, the CDR3 is TGTGCCAGCAGCGGAGGGGTCTCTCCCGGGGAGCTGTTTTTT.

Worth noting for this clone: Germline and junction disagree at one end, which may indicate a read error. V usage is TRBV30 and J usage is TRBJ2-1; possible D gene TRBD2, 6 bases. The CDR3 length is 17 residues. Germline V gene sequence: CDR1 GTSNPN, CDR2 SVGIG (reference sequence). CDR3 bases: TGTGCCTGGAGTACCCCCGGGACTTACTTCTCCGATGATGAGCACTTATTC. It is translated as CAWSTPGTYFSDDEHLF.

This clone showed up many times. This chain uses TRBV6-2 or TRBV6-3 with TRBJ1-5; D may be TRBD1 (6 bases). With 5 bases removed from V and 5 bases from J, the gap between germline ends came to 10 bases. CDR3 length: 13 residues. Germline CDR1 is MNHEY and CDR2 is SVGEGT. The CDR3 DNA reads as TGTGCCAGCAGTCCGGACAGCTATCAGCCCCAGCATTTT. It specifies CASSPDSYQPQHF.

This chain joins TRBV6-1 and TRBJ2-7; D is possibly TRBD1 (6 bases). The CDR3 is 15 amino acids. Trimming shortened V by 8 bases and J by 0 bases, and 17 bases separated the two germline ends. Per the germline V gene, CDR1 is MNHNS and CDR2 is SASEGT. The CDR3 DNA sequence: TGTGCCAGCGTGCGACCGGGGACAAGCTCCTACGAGCAGTACTTC. This sequence encodes CASVRPGTSSYEQYF.

The J gene is TRBJ2-7, the V gene TRBV10-1; TRBD2 aligns across 8 bases. V lost 2 bases, J lost 6 bases, and 6 bases stayed unmatched. This CDR3 is built from 14 residues. The germline V gene encodes CDR1 WNHNN and CDR2 SYGVQD (reference sequence). Here the CDR3 DNA reads TGCGCCAGCAGTGAGAGGGCGGGGGGCTCCGAGCAGTACTTC. Its protein product is CASSERAGGSEQYF.

This clone was recorded at least ten times. The chain recombines TRBV5-1 with TRBJ1-1, with TRBD1 as a possible D gene (5 bases). V was pared by 5 bases and J by 3 bases, with 14 bases between. Germline V gives CDR1 SGHRS, CDR2 YFSETQ. CDR3 length: 14 amino acids. CDR3 DNA: TGCGCCAGCAGTCTTATCGGGGCGGACACTGAAGCTTTCTTT. It specifies CASSLIGADTEAFF.

This clone was counted at least ten times. The same CDR3 can be traced to other DNA sequences in this sample. The chain couples TRBV28 to TRBJ1-4; D is ambiguous. The CDR3 is 12 residues long. Trimming cost V 7 bases and J 11 bases, with 14 bases left between them. Per the germline V gene, CDR1 is MDHEN and CDR2 is SYDVKM. The DNA of the CDR3 is TGTGCCAGCAATGTATTGGACGATAAACTGTTTTTT. This codes for CASNVLDDKLFF.

As for this clone: An end of the junction differs from the germline gene, which may be a read error. This chain uses TRBV10-3 with TRBJ2-2, with a tentative D call TRBD1 (6 bases). The CDR3 has 14 residues. Germline V gene data show CDR1 as ENHRY and CDR2 as SYGVKD. CDR3 sequence reads: CAISDRGHTGDLFF. In DNA, the CDR3 is TGTGCCATCAGTGACAGGGGACACACCGGGGATCTGTTTTTT.

V and J are TRBV12-3 or TRBV12-4 and TRBJ1-1; TRBD1 matches 8 bases. J lost 7 bases, V lost 7 bases, and 11 bases had no gene match. This CDR3 contains 14 residues. Here the CDR3 reads CASNHRGQEGEAFF. In DNA, the CDR3 is TGTGCCAGCAACCACAGGGGACAGGAAGGTGAAGCTTTCTTT.

This clone came up a few times. Other nucleotide sequences in the sample specify the same CDR3. The chain is built from TRBV2 and TRBJ2-7, with unresolved D. This CDR3 has 15 residues. Germline V gives CDR1 SNHLY, CDR2 FYNNEI. Trimming removed 0 bases at V and 3 bases at J, with 12 bases between. The CDR3 DNA sequence: TGTGCCAGCAGTGAAGCCCCTGGACCTCTCTACGAGCAGTACTTC. It translates to CASSEAPGPLYEQYF.

This clone has a count of ten or more. This sequence joins TRBV20-1 and TRBJ1-2; the D is unclear. This CDR3 region has 12 residues. V lost 5 bases, J lost 6 bases, and 13 bases lay in between. The germline CDR1 and CDR2 sequences are DFQATT and SNEGSKA (reference sequence). The CDR3 DNA reads as TGCAGTGCTGTAGGTCTAGTACATGGCTACACCTTC. Translating it yields CSAVGLVHGYTF.

This clone came up many times. The chain carries TRBV5-1 and TRBJ2-2, with a tentative D call TRBD2 (6 bases). V lost 0 bases to trimming and J lost 7 bases, with 16 bases between them. The CDR3 sequence is 16 residues long. CDR1 and CDR2 (germline): SGHRS, YFSETQ. The CDR3 spells CASSLAAAGKGGELFF. CDR3 DNA sequence: TGCGCCAGCAGCTTGGCCGCGGCGGGAAAAGGCGGGGAGCTGTTTTTT.